This record concerns one TCR beta chain sequence. This record belongs to a study of CD8 T cells in Susac syndrome. cDNA came from 0.5 to 1 ug RNA primed by random hexamers. One entry per CDR3 protein results from TCRdb running MiXCR on the immunoSEQ multiplex PCR reads. The data hold about 400,000 distinct CDR3 sequences, with 75% to 90% observed a single time. The germline gives CDR1 MGHRA, CDR2 YSYEKL. The germline V and J ends were trimmed by 3 bases and 9 bases, with 14 bases remaining between them. This CDR3 contains 13 residues. The TCR was taken from a human donor with multiple sclerosis. The material sequenced was CD8+ T cells from PBMCs. V and J are TRBV4-1 and TRBJ2-5; TRBD1 might be the D (5 bases). This CDR3 reads CASSQGLGLPQYF. CDR3 in DNA: TGCGCCAGCAGCCAGGGGCTGGGTTTACCCCAGTACTTC.